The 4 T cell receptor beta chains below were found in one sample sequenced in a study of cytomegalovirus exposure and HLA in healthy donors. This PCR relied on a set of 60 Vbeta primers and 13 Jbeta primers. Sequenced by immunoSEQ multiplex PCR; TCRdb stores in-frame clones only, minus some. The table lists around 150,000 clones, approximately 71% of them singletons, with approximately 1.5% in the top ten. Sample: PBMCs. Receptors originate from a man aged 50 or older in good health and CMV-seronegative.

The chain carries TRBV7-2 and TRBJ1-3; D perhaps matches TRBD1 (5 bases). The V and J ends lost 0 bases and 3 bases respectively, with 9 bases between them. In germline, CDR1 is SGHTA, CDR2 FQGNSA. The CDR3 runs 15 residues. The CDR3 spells CASSLAGRGGNTIYF. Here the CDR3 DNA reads TGTGCCAGCAGCTTAGCGGGAAGGGGTGGAAACACCATATATTTT.

The CDR3 sequence: CASKTRGNGNTIYF. Here the CDR3 DNA reads TGTGCGAGCAAAACCCGGGGGAACGGAAACACCATATATTTT. This chain links TRBV18 with TRBJ1-3; weak D call: TRBD1 (5 bases). Per germline, CDR1 KGHSH and CDR2 LQKENI. This CDR3 is built from 14 residues. Variable domain in full (rest from reference TRBV18 and TRBJ1-3): NAGVMQNPRHLVRRRGQEARLRCSPMKGHSHVYWYRQLPEEGLKFMVYLQKENIIDESGMPKERFSAEFPKEGPSILRIQQVVRGDSAAYFCASKTRGNGNTIYFGEGSWLTVV.

The CDR3 nucleotides read TGTGCCAGCAGCTGGCGGGGAAATGAGCAGTTCTTC. It codes for CASSWRGNEQFF. The chain couples TRBV7-2 to TRBJ2-1; D might be TRBD2 (6 bases). The germline CDR1 and CDR2 sequences are SGHTA and FQGNSA. Deletions cut 4 bases from V and 7 bases from J, with 8 bases between. CDR3 length equals 12 residues. The complete variable domain, with remaining parts taken from reference TRBV7-2 and TRBJ2-1, reads GAGVSQSPSNKVTEKGKDVELRCDPISGHTALYWYRQSLGQGLEFLIYFQGNSAPDKSGLPSDRFSAERTGGSVSTLTIQRTQQEDSAVYLCASSWRGNEQFFGPGTRLTVL.

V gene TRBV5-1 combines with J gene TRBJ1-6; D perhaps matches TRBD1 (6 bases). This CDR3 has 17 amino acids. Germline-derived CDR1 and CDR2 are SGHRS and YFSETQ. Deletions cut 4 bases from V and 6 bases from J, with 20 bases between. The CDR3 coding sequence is TGCGCCAGCAGCATCAGTCAACAGGGATCTGGTAATTCACCCCTCCACTTT. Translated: CASSISQQGSGNSPLHF.